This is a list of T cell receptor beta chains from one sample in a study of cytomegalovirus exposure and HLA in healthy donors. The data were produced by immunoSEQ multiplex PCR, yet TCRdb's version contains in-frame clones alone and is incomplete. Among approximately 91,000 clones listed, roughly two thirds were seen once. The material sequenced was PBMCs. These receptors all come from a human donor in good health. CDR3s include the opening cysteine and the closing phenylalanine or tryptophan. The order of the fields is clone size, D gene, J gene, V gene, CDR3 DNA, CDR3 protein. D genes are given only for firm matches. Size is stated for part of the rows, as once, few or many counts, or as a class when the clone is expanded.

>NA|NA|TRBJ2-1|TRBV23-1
TGCGCCAGCAGTCCAGAGGGCGGGACCGGGAATGAGCAGTTCTTC
CASSPEGGTGNEQFF
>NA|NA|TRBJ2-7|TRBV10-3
TGTGCCATCAGTGGACAGTACGAGCAGTACTTC
CAISGQYEQYF
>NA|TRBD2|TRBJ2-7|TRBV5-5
TGTGCCAGCAGTCGCGACACGAGACTAGCGGGCCGCTACGAGCAGTACTTC
CASSRDTRLAGRYEQYF
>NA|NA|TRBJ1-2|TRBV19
TGTGCCAGTAGTCCCGACAGCGGGGGCTACACCTTC
CASSPDSGGYTF
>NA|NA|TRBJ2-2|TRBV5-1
TGCGCCAGCAGCTTGGCCTTAAACACCGGGGAGCTGTTTTTT
CASSLALNTGELFF
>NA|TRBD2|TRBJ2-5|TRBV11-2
TGTGCCAGCAGGTTTAGCGGGGGGGCAGAGACCCAGTACTTC
CASRFSGGAETQYF
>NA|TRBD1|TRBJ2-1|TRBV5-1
TGCGCCAGCAGCTCTGACAGGGAACTTTACAATGAGCAGTTCTTC
CASSSDRELYNEQFF
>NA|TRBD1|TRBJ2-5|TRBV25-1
TGTGCCAGCAGTGGAACTTCGACAGGGCAAGAGACCCAGTACTTC
CASSGTSTGQETQYF
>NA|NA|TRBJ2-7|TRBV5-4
TGTGCCAGCAGCTTGGTGGGGGGGGCCAACGAGCAGTACTTC
CASSLVGGANEQYF
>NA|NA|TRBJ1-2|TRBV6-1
TGTGCCAGCAGTGAACAGGTGGGCTATGGCTACACCTTC
CASSEQVGYGYTF
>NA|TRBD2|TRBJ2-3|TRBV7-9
TGTGCCAGCAGCCCCTCTAGCGGGGACACAGATACGCAGTATTTT
CASSPSSGDTDTQYF
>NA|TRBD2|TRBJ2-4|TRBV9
TGTGCCAGCAGCGTAAGCGGGGGAGCCAAAAACATTCAGTACTTC
CASSVSGGAKNIQYF
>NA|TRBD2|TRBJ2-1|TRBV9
TGTGCCAGCAGCGTAAGTTCGGTGGGGGGGTTTCAGTTCTTC
CASSVSSVGGFQFF
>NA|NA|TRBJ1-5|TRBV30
TGTGCCTGGAGTGAACAGGTTAATCAGCCCCAGCATTTT
CAWSEQVNQPQHF
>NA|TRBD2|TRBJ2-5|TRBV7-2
TGTGCCAGCAGCGGTATTAGCGGGGGGGCGAGGTACTTC
CASSGISGGARYF
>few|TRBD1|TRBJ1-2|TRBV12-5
TGTGCTAGTGGTGCCGACAGGGGGCCGAGGGGCTACACCTTC
CASGADRGPRGYTF
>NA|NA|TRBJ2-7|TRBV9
TGTGCCAGCAGCGGGGAACAGGCCCAAAATCCCTACGAGCAGTACTTC
CASSGEQAQNPYEQYF
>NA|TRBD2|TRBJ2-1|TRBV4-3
TGCGCCAGCAGCCAAGGACTAGCGGGGATAAGGAGCTCCTACAATGAGCAGTTCTTC
CASSQGLAGIRSSYNEQFF
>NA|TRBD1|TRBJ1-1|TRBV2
TGTGCCAGCCGGACAGGGGGCACTGAAGCTTTCTTT
CASRTGGTEAFF
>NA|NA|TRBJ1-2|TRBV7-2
TGTGCCAGCAGCTTAGCAGGGGTAGGCTATGGCTACACCTTC
CASSLAGVGYGYTF
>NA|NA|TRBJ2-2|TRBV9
TGTGCCAGCAGCGCCCGTTCCACCGGGGAGCTGTTTTTT
CASSARSTGELFF
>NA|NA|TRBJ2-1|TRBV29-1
TGCAGCGTTGAAAACCCCCCGCGGGTAGGGTCAAAAGGGCAGTTCTTC
CSVENPPRVGSKGQFF
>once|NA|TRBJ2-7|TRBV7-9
TGTGCCAGCAGCTTAGCCAGTACAGAGCAGTACTTC
CASSLASTEQYF
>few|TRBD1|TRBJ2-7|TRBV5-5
TGTGCCAGCAGCTTGGAGGGACAGGGTATCGGCTACGAGCAGTACTTC
CASSLEGQGIGYEQYF
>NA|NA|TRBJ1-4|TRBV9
TGTGCCAGCAGCCCTTTTGGCACCTCTAATGAAAAACTGTTTTTT
CASSPFGTSNEKLFF
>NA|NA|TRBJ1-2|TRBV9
TGTGCCAGCAGCGTAGTGGTGGAGGGGGGCTACACCTTC
CASSVVVEGGYTF
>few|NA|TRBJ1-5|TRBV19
TGTGCCAGTAGTATAGAAGCAAATAGCAATCAGCCCCAGCATTTT
CASSIEANSNQPQHF
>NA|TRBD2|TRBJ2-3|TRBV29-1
TGCAGCGTGACGGGGACTAGCGGGGGGGGCACAGATACGCAGTATTTT
CSVTGTSGGGTDTQYF
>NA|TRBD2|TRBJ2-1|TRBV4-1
TGCGCCAGCAGCCAAGGGCTAGCGGGGGGGAGAAATGAGCAGTTCTTC
CASSQGLAGGRNEQFF
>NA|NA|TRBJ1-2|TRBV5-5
TGTGCCAGCAGCTTGTGGTCGGCAGCTAACTATGGCTACGCCTTC
CASSLWSAANYGYAF
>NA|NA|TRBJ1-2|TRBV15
TGTGCCACCAGCAGAAGAGAGGGACTCGATGGCTACACCTTC
CATSRREGLDGYTF
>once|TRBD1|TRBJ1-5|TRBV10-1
TGCGCCAGCGGGGGACAGGGCGGTAGCAATCAGCCCCAGCATTTT
CASGGQGGSNQPQHF
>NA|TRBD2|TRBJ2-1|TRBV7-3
TGTGCCAGCAGCTTCCCCTCTAGCGGGGGGGAACTGGAGACCTCCTACAATGAGCAGTTCTTC
CASSFPSSGGELETSYNEQFF
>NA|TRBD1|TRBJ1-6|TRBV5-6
TGTGCCAGCAGCTTGAGAACAGGGGGTGGGTCACCCCTCCACTTT
CASSLRTGGGSPLHF
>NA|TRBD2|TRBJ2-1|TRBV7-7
TGTGCCAGCAGCACCCGGACTAGCGGGGAGCAGTTCTTC
CASSTRTSGEQFF
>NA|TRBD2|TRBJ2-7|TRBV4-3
TGCGCCAGCAGCCAGGGTACTAGCGACTCCTACGAGCAGTACTTC
CASSQGTSDSYEQYF
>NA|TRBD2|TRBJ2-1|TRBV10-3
TGTGCCATCACCCCAAGTCTAGCGGAGAACAATGAGCAGTTCTTC
CAITPSLAENNEQFF
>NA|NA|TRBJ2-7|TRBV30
TGTGCCTGGAGTGCTGGGACTCTAACTAAGGACGAGCAGTACTTC
CAWSAGTLTKDEQYF
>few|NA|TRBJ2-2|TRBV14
TGTGCCAGCAGCCTTCAGCTAGCTACGAACACCGGGGAGCTGTTTTTT
CASSLQLATNTGELFF